A single sample gave rise to the 30 T cell receptor beta chains below, sequenced in a study of tumor-infiltrating lymphocytes in primary liver carcinoma (dated by TCRdb to the late 2010s). These reads were obtained on an Illumina HiSeq 2500. TCRbeta-specific cDNA was reverse-transcribed from 500 ng total RNA using a constant-region primer and ProtoScript II reverse transcriptase. The TCRbeta libraries were prepared through three rounds of nested multiplex PCR following a slightly modified ARM-PCR procedure. Multiplex TRBV1-TRBV30 forward primers and a Cbeta reverse primer were used in the first two PCR rounds, each of which was run for 10 to 11 cycles. TCRdb itself trimmed the public reads at Q25 with fastp, ran MiXCR and retained productive beta chains. For every CDR3 protein sequence, its rows merge into one entry that carries the most common genes and DNA. The sample yields 250,000 to 400,000 distinct CDR3 sequences; 55% to 65% were counted once. 9% to 10% of the sample lies in the top ten.

TRIzol reagent was used to extract blood RNA from unsorted whole blood, while the DNeasy Blood & Tissue kit provided the germline DNA. Sequenced input: peripheral blood. Source of these receptors: a middle-aged man with primary liver carcinoma and hepatitis B virus infection.

Notes on this clonotype: Given a much more abundant clone one base away, this may be a read error. V is TRBV6-5 and J is TRBJ2-3, with 7 bases identical to TRBD1. Per germline, CDR1 MNHEY and CDR2 SVGAGI. The CDR3 contains 18 residues. Here the CDR3 DNA reads TGTGTCAGCAGTTACTCTCCCGGGACAGATTCGGGCACAGATACGCAGTATTTT. This encodes CVSSYSPGTDSGTDTQYF.

Concerning this clonotype itself: It may be a read error: a sequence one base away is much more abundant. The chain carries TRBV30 and TRBJ1-1, with D unclear. V lost 0 bases and J lost 1, with 6 bases in between. CDR1 and CDR2 (germline): GTSNPN, SVGIG (reference sequence). The length of the CDR3 is 13 residues. As DNA, the CDR3 is TGTGCCTGGAGTGTGATGGCGAACACTGAAGCTTTCTTT. Its translation: CAWSVMANTEAFF.

As for this clonotype: A much larger clone differs by one base, so this may be a read error. Likely a read error: the CDR3 ends without its conserved phenylalanine or tryptophan. The chain recombines TRBV5-4 with TRBJ2-3; D is possibly TRBD2 (6 bases). The CDR3 extends over 13 amino acids. V lost 0 bases and J lost 6, with 8 bases in between. The germline V gene has CDR1 SGHNT and CDR2 YYREEE (reference sequence). The DNA of the CDR3 is TGTGCCAGCAGCTTGGACCGGGGGGATACGCAGTATCTT. It translates to CASSLDRGDTQYL.

Note on this clonotype: A single base separates this from a much larger clone, so it may be a read error. V is TRBV4-3 and J is TRBJ2-7; D perhaps matches TRBD2 (6 bases). The V end was cut by 0 bases, the J end by 3 bases, with 15 bases between. CDR3 length equals 16 residues. CDR1 and CDR2 from the germline V gene are LGHNA and YSLEER. The DNA for the CDR3 is TGCGCCAGCAGCCAAGAGCGGGAACGGACCATCTACGAGCAGTACTTC. It yields the protein CASSQERERTIYEQYF.

With regard to this clonotype: A junction boundary mismatches the germline segment, possibly from a read error. This sequence joins TRBV12-3 or TRBV12-4 and TRBJ1-1, with D perhaps TRBD1 (5 bases). The CDR3 totals 14 residues. The CDR3 DNA sequence: TGTGCCAGCTGTTTTAGTGGGGGGGGCACTGAAGCTTTCTTT. This translates into CASCFSGGGTEAFF.

The V call is TRBV29-1, the J call TRBJ2-6; no clear D gene. The germline CDR1 and CDR2 sequences are SQVTM and ANQGSEA. This CDR3 has 13 residues. As DNA, the CDR3 is TGCAACGCTCAGATCTCTGGGGCCAACGTCCTGACTTTC. The encoded protein is CNAQISGANVLTF.

The chain couples TRBV5-6 to TRBJ2-1; D is ambiguous. Trimming removed 4 bases from V and 9 bases from J, with 11 bases in between. Germline V gene sequence: CDR1 SGHDT, CDR2 YYEEEE. The CDR3 runs to 12 residues. In nucleotides, the CDR3 is TGTGCCAGCAGCGCTGCAAGGAGTGAGCAGTTCTTC. It codes for CASSAARSEQFF. The variable domain in full, completed from reference TRBV5-6 and TRBJ2-1, reads DAGVTQSPTHLIKTRGQQVTLRCSPKSGHDTVSWYQQALGQGPQFIFQYYEEEERQRGNFPDRFSGHQFPNYSSELNVNALLLGDSALYLCASSAARSEQFFGPGTRLTVL.

Of note for this clonotype: Given a much more abundant clone one base away, this may be a read error. The gene calls are TRBV12-3 or TRBV12-4 and TRBJ2-1; the D gene is possibly TRBD2 (5 bases). The CDR3 loop spans 11 amino acids. Deletions cut 8 bases from V and 10 bases from J, with 12 bases between. CDR3 nucleotides: TGTGCCAGCGGTTCAGCGGTAGAGCAGTTCTTC. Translating it yields CASGSAVEQFF.

A word on this clonotype: This may arise from a read error, as a much more abundant clone is one base away. The rearrangement links TRBV5-6 to TRBJ2-2; the match to TRBD2 covers 8 bases. The germline V gene encodes CDR1 SGHDT and CDR2 YYEEEE. The CDR3 extends over 17 amino acids. CDR3 loop: CASCLWGLVRTTGELFF. Written as DNA, the CDR3 is TGTGCCAGCTGCTTATGGGGACTAGTGCGGACAACCGGGGAGCTGTTTTTT.

About this clonotype itself: The CDR3 carries no conserved terminal phenylalanine or tryptophan, so it likely arises from a read error. CDR3 region: CTSSPTGFEQFS. DNA of the CDR3: TGCACCAGCAGCCCGACAGGGTTTGAGCAGTTCTCC. The chain combines TRBV4-1 with TRBJ2-1; 7 nucleotides agree with TRBD1. Germline V lookup: CDR1 MGHRA, CDR2 YSYEKL. CDR3 length: 12 residues.

A word on this clonotype: One end of the junction is discordant with germline, which a read error may explain. The rearrangement links TRBV5-4 to TRBJ2-1; D may correspond to TRBD1 or TRBD2 (5 bases each). The length of the CDR3 is 14 residues. Germline CDR1 SGHNT, CDR2 YYREEE (reference sequence). The CDR3 region has the DNA TGTGCCAGCAGCTCCCCGGGACCATACAATGAGAAGTTCTTC. Protein product: CASSSPGPYNEKFF.

Notes on this clonotype: At one of its ends the junction is not consistent with the germline gene, which may arise from a read error. The genes are TRBV11-2 and TRBJ1-2, with D possibly being TRBD1 (6 bases). This CDR3 is 13 amino acids long. The V gene's germline CDR1 is SGHAT and CDR2 FQNNGV. The CDR3 sequence is CASNQQGRDGYTF. As DNA, the CDR3 is TGTGCCAGCAACCAACAGGGACGTGATGGCTACACCTTT.

A single count supports this clonotype. This clone may be a read error of a much larger clone one base away. The chain combines TRBV29-1 with TRBJ2-1, with 11 positions matching TRBD2. Germline V gene data show CDR1 as SQVTM and CDR2 as ANQGSEA. Unmatched junction bases numbered 5, after V lost 2 bases and J lost 8 bases. CDR3 size: 14 residues. The CDR3 loop is CSVESSGRSYEQFF. Here the CDR3 DNA reads TGCAGCGTTGAATCTAGCGGGAGGTCGTATGAGCAGTTCTTC.

Comment on this clonotype: A much larger clonotype is one base distant, so this may be a read error. The chain joins TRBV6-2 or TRBV6-3 to TRBJ1-5; D is ambiguous. The V gene lost 4 bases and the J gene lost 4 bases, with 14 bases spanning the gap. The CDR3 is 15 residues long. CDR1 is MNHEY, CDR2 SVGEGT, per germline. This CDR3 reads CASSSPEGSNQPQHF. The CDR3 nucleotides are TGTGCCAGCAGTTCCCCGGAGGGCTCGAATCAGCCCCAGCATTTT.

This clonotype occurred a few times. The chain joins TRBV14 to TRBJ1-5; possible D gene TRBD1, 5 bases. The CDR3 covers 14 residues. Trimming cost V 1 base and J 7 bases, with 11 bases left between them. CDR1 and CDR2 from the germline V gene are SGHDN and FVKESK. This CDR3 is CASSQGREGQPQHF. CDR3 DNA: TGTGCCAGCAGCCAAGGTCGAGAGGGGCAGCCCCAGCATTTT.

Comments on this clonotype: This may be a read error: a much more frequent sequence differs by one nucleotide. J is TRBJ2-1 and V is TRBV6-2 or TRBV6-3, with D perhaps being TRBD1 or TRBD2 (5 bases each). Per germline, CDR1 MNHEY and CDR2 SVGEGT. This CDR3 is built from 13 residues. The CDR3 protein is CTSSLGTYNEQFF. DNA of the CDR3: TGTACCAGCAGTCTCGGGACGTACAATGAGCAGTTCTTC.

Comment on this clonotype: This clone may be a read error of a much larger clone one base away. The chain carries TRBV6-2 or TRBV6-3 and TRBJ1-5; TRBD1 is a possible D gene (5 bases). CDR1 and CDR2 (germline): MNHEY, SVGEGT. This CDR3 is 15 amino acids long. The CDR3 DNA reads as TGTGACAGCAGTTCGGACGGGGCCCCGGGGCAGCCCCAGCATTTT. It is translated as CDSSSDGAPGQPQHF.

Points on this clonotype: An end of the junction does not agree with germline; a read error may underlie this. The chain has TRBV11-2 and TRBJ1-1; D perhaps matches TRBD1 (5 bases). Germline CDR1 is SGHAT and CDR2 is FQNNGV. The CDR3 has 15 amino acids. The CDR3 sequence is CAISLDSAGNTEASF. The CDR3 DNA reads as TGTGCCATCAGCTTAGATTCGGCAGGGAACACTGAAGCTTCCTTT. Complete variable domain (other parts from reference TRBV11-2 and TRBJ1-1): EAGVAQSPRYKIIEKRQSVAFWCNPISGHATLYWYQQILGQGPKLLIQFQNNGVVDDSQLPKDRFSAERLKGVDSTLKIQPAKLEDSAVYLCAISLDSAGNTEASFGQGTRLTVV.

Concerning this clonotype: This may be a read error: a much more frequent sequence differs by one nucleotide. The V and J genes are TRBV29-1 and TRBJ2-2; no clear D gene. The CDR3 covers 14 residues. V was shortened by 4 bases and J by 7 bases, with 16 bases between the two germline ends. CDR1 is SQVTM and CDR2 is ANQGSEA in the germline V gene. In DNA, the CDR3 is TGCAGCGTTGTATCGCCAGCTCTCATCGGGGAGCTGTTTTTT. It yields the protein CSVVSPALIGELFF.

The chain carries TRBV6-1 and TRBJ2-3; perhaps TRBD2 as D (6 bases). The CDR3 runs 12 residues. Trimming removed 11 bases at V and 7 bases at J, with 16 bases between. Germline-derived CDR1 and CDR2 are MNHNS and SASEGT. DNA for the CDR3: TGTGCCGGCTGTCTTAGCGGTTATACGCAGTATTTT. This codes for CAGCLSGYTQYF.

The chain has TRBV6-2 or TRBV6-3 and TRBJ2-1; 7 nucleotides align to TRBD2. CDR3 length: 15 amino acids. V gave up 0 bases and J gave up 1 base; unmatched junction bases: 0. The V gene's germline CDR1 is MNHEY and CDR2 SVGEGT. The chain's CDR3 is CASSYSGGSYNEQFF. In nucleotides, the CDR3 is TGTGCCAGCAGTTACTCGGGGGGGTCCTACAATGAGCAGTTCTTC.

Concerning this clonotype: The germline gene is not matched at one end of the junction; a read error may be the cause. J is TRBJ2-7 and V is TRBV5-1, with 13 bases identical to TRBD2. The germline CDR1 and CDR2 sequences are SGHRS and YFSETQ. The CDR3 length is 15 residues. The chain's CDR3 is CASRFGTSGAYEQYF. The DNA for the CDR3 is TGCGCCAGCCGCTTCGGGACTAGCGGGGCCTACGAGCAGTACTTC.

As for this clonotype: The DNA is omitted, as the CDR3 cannot be located on it reliably, and the CDR3 follows TCRdb's listing. The chain combines TRBV4-1 with TRBJ2-3; TRBD1 reflects the table's D call only, with no check against the DNA. With termini counted, the CDR3 has 16 amino acids. Germline CDR1 reads MGHRA; CDR2 reads YSYEKL. This CDR3 reads CASSQEWGGGTDMQFF.

In the case of this clonotype: A much larger clone lies a single base off, so this may be a read error. This CDR3 is missing its conserved last phenylalanine or tryptophan, likely due to a read error. The J gene is TRBJ2-5, the V gene TRBV6-2 or TRBV6-3; D assignment may be TRBD1 or TRBD2 (6 bases each). Germline V gene sequence: CDR1 MNHEY, CDR2 SVGEGT. Trimming removed 0 bases at V and 4 bases at J, with 18 bases between. This CDR3 spans 17 amino acids. Written as DNA, the CDR3 is TGTGCCAGCAGTTACTCCCTGAGGGGGGTCCGGCGAGAGACCCAGTACTTA. Residues: CASSYSLRGVRRETQYL.

There are many counts of this clonotype. J is TRBJ1-1 and V is TRBV11-2; unclear D gene. From germline, CDR1 is SGHAT and CDR2 FQNNGV. This CDR3 has 16 amino acids. V was shortened by 3 bases and J by 8 bases, with 22 bases between the two germline ends. CDR3 loop: CASSLTPDLAGGEAFF. The CDR3 DNA reads as TGTGCCAGCAGCTTGACCCCGGATCTCGCAGGCGGCGAAGCTTTCTTT.

Only a few counts were recorded for this clonotype. The chain combines TRBV9 with TRBJ1-1; TRBD1 is a possible D gene (5 bases). This CDR3 contains 15 residues. Between the trimmed V and J ends, which lost 0 bases and 1 base, there was a span of 10 bases. From germline, CDR1 is SGDLS and CDR2 YYNGEE. The CDR3 region is CASSVAWGGNTEAFF. CDR3 coding DNA: TGTGCCAGCAGCGTAGCTTGGGGCGGGAACACTGAAGCTTTCTTT.

The sample holds many counts of this clonotype. The chain is built from TRBV12-3 or TRBV12-4 and TRBJ1-2, with TRBD1 as a possible D gene (5 bases). The CDR3 runs 17 residues. V was shortened by 3 bases and J by 4 bases, with 21 bases between the two germline ends. Here the CDR3 DNA reads TGTGCCAGCAGTTTTCTCGCCGGGACCTTGGACGGCTATGGCTACACCTTC. It yields the protein CASSFLAGTLDGYGYTF.

Details on this clonotype: This likely comes from a read error, as the CDR3 has no conserved phenylalanine or tryptophan at its end. The chain uses TRBV27 and TRBJ1-2; D is undetermined. V was shortened by 4 bases and J by 2 bases, with 5 bases between the two germline ends. This CDR3 has 12 residues. Germline V gives CDR1 MNHEY, CDR2 SMNVEV (reference sequence). The CDR3 region is CASSSENYGYTI. CDR3 sequence (DNA): TGTGCCAGCAGTTCAGAGAACTATGGCTACACCATC.

This chain links TRBV28 with TRBJ2-3, with 7 bases lining up with TRBD1. Trimming at V came to 3 bases and at J to 3 bases, leaving 6 bases not matched to a gene. The CDR3 loop spans 15 amino acids. Germline lookup yields CDR1 MDHEN and CDR2 SYDVKM. The CDR3: CASSFPGQKTDTQYF. DNA of the CDR3: TGTGCCAGCAGTTTCCCGGGACAGAAGACAGATACGCAGTATTTT. Drawing the rest from reference TRBV28 and TRBJ2-3, the complete variable domain is DVKVTQSSRYLVKRTGEKVFLECVQDMDHENMFWYRQDPGLGLRLIYFSYDVKMKEKGDIPEGYSVSREKKERFSLILESASTNQTSMYLCASSFPGQKTDTQYFGPGTRLTVL.

The genes are TRBV12-3 or TRBV12-4 and TRBJ2-7; D not resolved. This CDR3 spans 13 amino acids. Trimming stripped 5 bases from V and 5 bases from J, with 13 bases between. The CDR3 reads CASSARNGHEQYF. CDR3 sequence (DNA): TGTGCCAGCAGTGCCCGGAACGGCCACGAGCAGTACTTC.